The 13 T cell receptor beta chains presented below share a single source sample, sequenced in a study of T cells in Graves' hyperthyroidism and ophthalmopathy. Amplified TCR beta CDR3 regions derived from RNA transcripts. A set of HTBI primers served as the primers for a first-round RT-PCR of the TCR CDR3. TCRdb re-called the multiplex PCR reads with MiXCR, one entry per CDR3 protein. The sample includes roughly 290,000 distinct CDR3 sequences, about a sixth of them seen just once. The sequencing sample was made of blood. The receptors derive from a woman aged 55-75 years with Graves' ophthalmopathy.

This clonotype was found a few times. V is TRBV27 and J is TRBJ2-1, with 15 positions matching TRBD2. CDR1 is MNHEY and CDR2 is SMNVEV in the germline V gene (reference sequence). V trimming: 5 bases; J trimming: 8 bases; junction bases outside the gene matches: 13. The CDR3 has 18 residues. CDR3 loop: CASSAGLAGGFVMDEQFF. In nucleotides, the CDR3 is TGTGCCAGCAGTGCGGGACTAGCGGGAGGCTTCGTGATGGATGAGCAGTTCTTC.

CDR3 coding DNA: TGTGCCAGCAGCTTGGAACCCTCACTGCCATATGGCTACACCTTC. Amino acids: CASSLEPSLPYGYTF. The rearrangement links TRBV5-6 to TRBJ1-2; D is undetermined. The CDR3 has 15 amino acids. Per germline, CDR1 SGHDT and CDR2 YYEEEE. The V end was cut by 0 bases, the J end by 5 bases, with 14 bases between.

This clonotype was observed many times. The V gene is TRBV27, the J gene TRBJ2-3; maybe TRBD1 (5 bases). V lost 5 bases and J lost 10, with 22 bases in between. The CDR3 sequence is 15 residues long. Per germline, CDR1 MNHEY and CDR2 SMNVEV (reference sequence). The CDR3 loop reads CASSTVADILDPQYF. CDR3 nucleotides: TGTGCCAGCAGTACCGTCGCGGACATCCTCGACCCGCAGTATTTT.

This clonotype was seen at least ten times. The chain is built from TRBV5-1 and TRBJ2-2; 8 nucleotides line up with TRBD1. CDR3 length: 15 amino acids. Looked up from germline, CDR1 is SGHRS and CDR2 is YFSETQ. Trimming took 4 bases from V and 7 from J; bases not matched to a gene: 9. CDR3 region: CASSPIITGGGELFF. CDR3 in DNA: TGCGCCAGCAGCCCGATTATTACAGGGGGCGGGGAGCTGTTTTTT.

This clonotype was found many times. The chain links TRBV6-1 to TRBJ1-1, with 7 bases aligning to TRBD1. V shed 10 bases, J shed 0 bases, and the junction held 2 bases outside the gene matches. CDR3 length: 12 amino acids. Germline lookup yields CDR1 MNHNS and CDR2 SASEGT. CDR3 region: CATQGMNTEAFF. The CDR3 DNA reads TGTGCCACACAGGGGATGAACACTGAAGCTTTCTTT.

This clonotype has at least ten counts. As DNA, the CDR3 is TGTGCCAGCAGTCCCAACCCCCCGGGTGGCTACACCTTC. Encoded protein: CASSPNPPGGYTF. V is TRBV28 and J is TRBJ1-2, with D hard to call. Germline CDR1 MDHEN, CDR2 SYDVKM. Trimming took off 5 bases at V and 7 bases at J, with 14 bases between the two ends. The CDR3 totals 13 residues.

Ten or more counts support this clonotype. The rearrangement links TRBV20-1 to TRBJ1-5, with D perhaps TRBD1 (5 bases). CDR1 DFQATT and CDR2 SNEGSKA come from the germline V gene (reference sequence). Trimming shortened V by 7 bases and J by 5 bases, and 12 bases separated the two germline ends. This CDR3 is 12 amino acids long. CDR3 amino acids: CSVGDFDQPQHF. CDR3 coding DNA: TGCAGTGTCGGGGACTTCGATCAGCCCCAGCATTTT.

In its sample, this clonotype was seen many times. This sequence joins TRBV20-1 and TRBJ2-1; 10 bases map to TRBD2. The length of the CDR3 is 18 residues. Germline-derived CDR1 and CDR2 are DFQATT and SNEGSKA (reference sequence). J was trimmed by 2 bases and V by 6 bases; bases with no gene match: 16. Here the CDR3 reads CSAIPLTSGRETYNEQFF. The CDR3 DNA reads TGCAGTGCGATCCCTCTGACGAGCGGGAGGGAGACCTACAATGAGCAGTTCTTC.

This clonotype was counted a few times. The chain has TRBV6-5 and TRBJ2-6, with D tentatively TRBD2 (7 bases). CDR1 MNHEY and CDR2 SVGAGI come from the germline V gene. The CDR3 has 16 amino acids. Trimming took 1 base from V and 4 from J, leaving 11 bases between them. The CDR3 DNA is TGTGCCAGCAGTTACTTGCGGGGGCCGGGGGCCAACGTCCTGACTTTC. Translated: CASSYLRGPGANVLTF.

In the case of this clonotype: A single base separates this from a much larger clone, so it may be a read error. The chain is built from TRBV20-1 and TRBJ2-1, with 9 bases identical to TRBD2. J was trimmed by 7 bases and V by 1 base; bases with no gene match: 8. The CDR3 covers 15 residues. From germline, CDR1 is DFQATT and CDR2 SNEGSKA (reference sequence). CDR3 protein: CSARANSGRENEQFF. CDR3 DNA sequence: TGCAGTGCTAGAGCGAATAGCGGGAGAGAGAATGAGCAGTTCTTC.

This clonotype has at least ten counts. V and J are TRBV20-1 and TRBJ1-5, with TRBD1 as a possible D gene (5 bases). The CDR3 consists of 13 residues. The V and J ends lost 0 bases and 4 bases respectively, with 7 bases between them. Germline CDR1 and CDR2: DFQATT and SNEGSKA (reference sequence). The DNA of the CDR3 is TGCAGTGCTAGAGAGACAGCGAATCAGCCCCAGCATTTT. It codes for CSARETANQPQHF.

This clonotype was observed a handful of times. The rearrangement links TRBV5-1 to TRBJ2-6; no definite D call. The germline CDR1 and CDR2 sequences are SGHRS and YFSETQ. The CDR3 runs 17 residues. V lost 6 bases, J lost 0 bases, and 16 bases lay in between. The CDR3: CASNRDGLFSGANVLTF. Written as DNA, the CDR3 is TGCGCCAGCAATAGGGATGGGCTCTTCTCTGGGGCCAACGTCCTGACTTTC.

There are many counts of this clonotype. The J gene is TRBJ2-3, the V gene TRBV5-5, with unresolved D. Germline lookup yields CDR1 SGHKS and CDR2 YYEKEE (reference sequence). The CDR3 consists of 13 residues. The germline V and J ends were trimmed by 4 bases and 3 bases, with 9 bases remaining between them. The CDR3, as DNA: TGTGCCAGCAGCAGGCAGGTTACAGATACGCAGTATTTT. It yields the protein CASSRQVTDTQYF.